The clone carrying this TCR beta chain has a single count. These data belong to a study of cytomegalovirus exposure and HLA in healthy donors. V gave up 8 bases and J gave up 1 base; unmatched junction bases: 1. The germline V gene has CDR1 SNHLY and CDR2 FYNNEI. The CDR3 covers 13 residues. Primers for the PCR totalled 60 Vbeta and 13 Jbeta. Sequencing was performed with immunoSEQ multiplex PCR; in TCRdb, only in-frame clones are kept and a portion is missing. The profile covers 60,000 to 70,000 clones, with approximately 80% appearing a single time and 6.5% to 8.5% taken by the ten largest. The chain employs TRBV2 and TRBJ1-5; TRBD1 matches at 8 bases. Sequencing input: PBMCs. This receptor was identified in a man younger than 35 in good health and CMV-seropositive. DNA of the CDR3: TGTGCCAGCGGGACAGGAAGCAATCAGCCCCAGCATTTT. Amino acids: CASGTGSNQPQHF. Supplemented by reference TRBV2 and TRBJ1-5, the full variable domain reads EPEVTQTPSHQVTQMGQEVILRCVPISNHLYFYWYRQILGQKVEFLVSFYNNEISEKSEIFDDQFSVERPDGSNFTLKIRSTKLEDSAMYFCASGTGSNQPQHFGDGTRLSIL.